This T cell receptor (beta chain) was recovered during a study of OX40 agonist ivuxolimab in advanced cancers. The method was immunoSEQ multiplex PCR; TCRdb's version includes in-frame clones alone and lacks a portion of them. The sample has about 98,000 clones, 70% to 90% seen once. The sample holds a few counts of this clone. What it binds is not known. The study, taken as a whole, reports: No determination was made of the antigen specificity of the expanded peripheral T cells.

The CDR3 consists of 12 residues. Trimming left V 4 bases short and J 11 bases short, with 14 bases between. Germline-derived CDR1 and CDR2 are LNHDA and SQIVND (reference sequence). The receptor comes from an adult with an advanced solid tumor such as melanoma, head and neck, liver or kidney cancer. This chain connects TRBV19 to TRBJ1-1, with D hard to call. Material: CD4+ or CD8+ T cells sorted from blood, obtained in a trial of the OX40 agonist ivuxolimab. The CDR3 spells CASSTRALKAFF. The CDR3 DNA sequence: TGTGCCAGTAGTACGAGGGCCCTGAAGGCTTTCTTT.